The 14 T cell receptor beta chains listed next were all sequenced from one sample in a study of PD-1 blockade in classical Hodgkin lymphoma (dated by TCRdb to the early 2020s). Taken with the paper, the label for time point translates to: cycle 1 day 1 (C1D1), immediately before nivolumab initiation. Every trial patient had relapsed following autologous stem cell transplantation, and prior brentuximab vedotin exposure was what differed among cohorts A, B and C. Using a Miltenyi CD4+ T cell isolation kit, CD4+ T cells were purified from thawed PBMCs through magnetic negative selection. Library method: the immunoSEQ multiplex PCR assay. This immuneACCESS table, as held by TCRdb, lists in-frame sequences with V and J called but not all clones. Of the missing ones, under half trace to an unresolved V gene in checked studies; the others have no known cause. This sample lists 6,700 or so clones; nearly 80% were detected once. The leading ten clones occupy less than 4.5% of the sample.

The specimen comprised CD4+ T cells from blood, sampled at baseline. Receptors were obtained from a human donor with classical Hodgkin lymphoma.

CDR3 loop: CASSVVAGGLDTQYF. The CDR3 coding sequence is TGTGCCAGCAGCGTAGTGGCAGGGGGCTTGGATACGCAGTATTTT. The V and J genes are TRBV9 and TRBJ2-3; 8 bases map to TRBD1. CDR3 length: 15 residues. Germline assignment: CDR1 SGDLS and CDR2 YYNGEE. Trimming took 0 bases from V and 6 from J; bases not matched to a gene: 6.

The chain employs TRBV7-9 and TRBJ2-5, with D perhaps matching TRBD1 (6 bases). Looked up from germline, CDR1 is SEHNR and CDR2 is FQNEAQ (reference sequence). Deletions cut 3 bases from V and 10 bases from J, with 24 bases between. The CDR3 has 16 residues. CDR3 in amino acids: CASSFFLGGIPTHQYF. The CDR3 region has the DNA TGTGCCAGCAGCTTCTTTTTAGGGGGAATCCCGACTCACCAGTACTTC.

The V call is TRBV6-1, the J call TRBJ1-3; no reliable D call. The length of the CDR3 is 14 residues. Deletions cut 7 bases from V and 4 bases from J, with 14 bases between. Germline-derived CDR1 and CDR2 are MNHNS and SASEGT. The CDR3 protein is CASMVSSAGNTIYF. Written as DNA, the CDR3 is TGTGCCAGCATGGTGTCCTCGGCCGGAAACACCATATATTTT.

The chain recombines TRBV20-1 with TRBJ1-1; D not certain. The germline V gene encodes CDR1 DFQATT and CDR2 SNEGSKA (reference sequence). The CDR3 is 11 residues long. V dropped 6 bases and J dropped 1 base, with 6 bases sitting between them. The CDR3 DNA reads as TGCAGTGCCGGATCGAACACTGAAGCTTTCTTT. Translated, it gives CSAGSNTEAFF.

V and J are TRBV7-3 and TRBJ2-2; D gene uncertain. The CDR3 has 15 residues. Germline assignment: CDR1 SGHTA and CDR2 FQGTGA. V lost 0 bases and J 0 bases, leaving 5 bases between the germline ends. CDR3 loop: CASSLTGPNTGELFF. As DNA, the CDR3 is TGTGCCAGCAGCTTAACAGGGCCGAACACCGGGGAGCTGTTTTTT.

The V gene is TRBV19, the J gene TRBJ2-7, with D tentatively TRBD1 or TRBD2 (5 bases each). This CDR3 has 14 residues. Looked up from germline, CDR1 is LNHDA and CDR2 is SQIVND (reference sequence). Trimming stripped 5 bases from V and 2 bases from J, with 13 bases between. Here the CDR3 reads CASSVTRDAYEQYF. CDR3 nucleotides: TGTGCCAGTAGTGTCACCAGGGACGCCTACGAGCAGTACTTC.

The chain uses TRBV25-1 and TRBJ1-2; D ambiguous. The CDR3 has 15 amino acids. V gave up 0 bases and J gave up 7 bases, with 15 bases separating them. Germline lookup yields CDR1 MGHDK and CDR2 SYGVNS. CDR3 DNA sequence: TGTGCCAGCAGTGAATACTTCGACGAAAGCTCTGGCTACACCTTC. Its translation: CASSEYFDESSGYTF.

The CDR3 nucleotides are TGTGCCAGCAGCTTCGGACCTAAGGAGACCCAGTACTTC. Its protein product is CASSFGPKETQYF. V and J are TRBV7-2 and TRBJ2-5; no clear D. V was trimmed by 3 bases and J by 5 bases, leaving 10 bases between them. Germline V gives CDR1 SGHTA, CDR2 FQGNSA. The CDR3 contains 13 residues.

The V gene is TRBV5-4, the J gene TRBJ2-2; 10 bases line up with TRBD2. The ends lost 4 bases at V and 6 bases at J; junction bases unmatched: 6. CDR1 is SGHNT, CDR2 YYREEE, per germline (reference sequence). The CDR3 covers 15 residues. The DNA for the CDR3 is TGTGCCAGCAGCCAAGCGGGGGGGCACTCCGGGGAGCTGTTTTTT. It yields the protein CASSQAGGHSGELFF.

The CDR3 nucleotides read TGTGCCATCAGCCCCCAGGGGGAAAACATTCAGTACTTC. The encoded protein is CAISPQGENIQYF. The rearrangement joins TRBV10-3 to TRBJ2-4; 7 bases are a match to TRBD1. The V and J ends lost 6 bases and 5 bases, in that order; junction bases with no gene match: 4. The CDR3 consists of 13 residues. Germline CDR1 is ENHRY and CDR2 is SYGVKD.

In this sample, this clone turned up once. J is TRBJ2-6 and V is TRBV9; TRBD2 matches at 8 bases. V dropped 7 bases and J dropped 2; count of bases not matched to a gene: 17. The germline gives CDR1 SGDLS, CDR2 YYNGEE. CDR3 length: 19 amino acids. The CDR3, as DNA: TGTGCCAGCTCGACGAGTGGCGGGGGGACCCGGACTGGGGCCAACGTCCTGACTTTC. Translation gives CASSTSGGGTRTGANVLTF.

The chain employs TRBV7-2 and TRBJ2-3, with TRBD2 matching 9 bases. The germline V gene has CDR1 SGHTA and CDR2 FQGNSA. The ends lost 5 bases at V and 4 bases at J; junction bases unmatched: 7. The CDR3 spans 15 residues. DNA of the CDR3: TGTGCCAGCAGCCAAGGGACTAGCTATGCAGATACGCAGTATTTT. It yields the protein CASSQGTSYADTQYF.

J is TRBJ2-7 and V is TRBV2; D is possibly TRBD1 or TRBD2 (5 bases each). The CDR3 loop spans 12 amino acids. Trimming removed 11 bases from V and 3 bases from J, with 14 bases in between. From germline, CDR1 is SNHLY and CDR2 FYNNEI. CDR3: CAGGKGFYEQYF. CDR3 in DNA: TGTGCCGGGGGAAAGGGGTTCTACGAGCAGTACTTC.

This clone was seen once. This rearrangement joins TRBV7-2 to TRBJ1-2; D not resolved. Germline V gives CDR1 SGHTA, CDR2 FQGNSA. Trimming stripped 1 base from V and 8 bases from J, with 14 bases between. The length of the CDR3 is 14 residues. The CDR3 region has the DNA TGTGCCAGCAGCTTAGGCCGAGAACCGGGCGGCTACACCTTC. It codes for CASSLGREPGGYTF. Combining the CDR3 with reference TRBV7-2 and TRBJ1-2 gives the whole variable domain GAGVSQSPSNKVTEKGKDVELRCDPISGHTALYWYRQSLGQGLEFLIYFQGNSAPDKSGLPSDRFSAERTGGSVSTLTIQRTQQEDSAVYLCASSLGREPGGYTFGSGTRLTVV.